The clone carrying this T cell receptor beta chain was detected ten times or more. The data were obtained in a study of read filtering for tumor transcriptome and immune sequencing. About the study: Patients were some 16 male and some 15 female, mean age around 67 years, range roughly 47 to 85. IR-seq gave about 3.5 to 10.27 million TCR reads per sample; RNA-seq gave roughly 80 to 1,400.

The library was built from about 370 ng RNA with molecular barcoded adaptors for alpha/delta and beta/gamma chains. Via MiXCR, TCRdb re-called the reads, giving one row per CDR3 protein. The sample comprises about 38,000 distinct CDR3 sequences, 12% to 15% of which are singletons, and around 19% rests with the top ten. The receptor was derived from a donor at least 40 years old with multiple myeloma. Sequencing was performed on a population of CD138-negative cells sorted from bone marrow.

The CDR3 here is CASRLTGVGGELFF. Here the CDR3 DNA reads TGTGCCAGCAGACTCACGGGGGTGGGCGGGGAGCTGTTTTTT. V and J are TRBV12-3 or TRBV12-4 and TRBJ2-2; D is possibly TRBD2 (6 bases). The V end lost 6 bases, the J end lost 7 bases, and 15 bases lay between the germline ends. The CDR3 loop spans 14 amino acids.